The 32 T cell receptor beta chains in this list originate from one sample, sequenced in a study of CD8 T cells in Susac syndrome. The RNA, roughly 0.5 to 1 ug, was put through reverse transcription using random hexamers. TCRdb re-derived calls from the immunoSEQ multiplex PCR reads in MiXCR, one entry per CDR3 protein. The sample contains around 140,000 distinct CDR3 sequences, roughly 80% of which appear only once. The sequencing sample was made of CD8+ T cells from PBMCs. All receptors derive from a human donor with multiple sclerosis.

This sequence joins TRBV7-9 and TRBJ2-5; D might be TRBD1 or TRBD2, each matching 5 bases. Trimming shortened V by 3 bases and J by 5 bases, and 16 bases separated the two germline ends. The V gene's germline CDR1 is SEHNR and CDR2 FQNEAQ (reference sequence). The CDR3 sequence is 15 residues long. The CDR3 region has the DNA TGTGCCAGCAGCTTTGGACCGCGGTGGGGGGAGACCCAGTACTTC. It encodes CASSFGPRWGETQYF.

This chain joins TRBV29-1 and TRBJ1-1; D is uncertain. Trimming shortened V by 4 bases and J by 2 bases, and 8 bases separated the two germline ends. The CDR3 extends over 12 amino acids. CDR1 is SQVTM, CDR2 ANQGSEA, per germline. CDR3 sequence (DNA): TGCAGCGTTGGAGTGTTTAACACTGAAGCTTTCTTT. Translated: CSVGVFNTEAFF.

This sequence joins TRBV4-1 and TRBJ2-7; D possibly corresponds to TRBD1 (5 bases). Per germline, CDR1 MGHRA and CDR2 YSYEKL. This CDR3 region has 13 residues. Trimming pared 4 bases from V and 3 bases from J, leaving 10 bases between. In DNA, the CDR3 is TGCGCCAGCAGCCCAGAAAGGGGCTACGAGCAGTACGTC. Its translation: CASSPERGYEQYV.

This chain links TRBV2 with TRBJ2-7; D remains unclear. Germline V gene sequence: CDR1 SNHLY, CDR2 FYNNEI. Between the trimmed V and J ends, which lost 7 bases and 1 base, there was a span of 14 bases. The CDR3 contains 14 residues. The CDR3 region is CASTTAPASYEQYF. In nucleotides, the CDR3 is TGTGCCAGCACCACAGCCCCGGCGTCCTACGAGCAGTACTTC.

The chain joins TRBV5-5 to TRBJ2-2, with no clear D. The CDR3 extends over 14 amino acids. Germline V gives CDR1 SGHKS, CDR2 YYEKEE (reference sequence). Trimming cost V 0 bases and J 5 bases, with 8 bases left between them. CDR3 amino acids: CASSLVSQTGELFF. The CDR3 bases are TGTGCCAGCAGCTTGGTCAGCCAGACCGGGGAGCTGTTTTTT.

The chain uses TRBV27 and TRBJ2-5, with TRBD1 as a possible D gene (6 bases). With the DNA end fitting TRBJ2-1 better, the J assignment may be wrong. There are 13 residues in the CDR3. Germline V lookup: CDR1 MNHEY, CDR2 SMNVEV (reference sequence). The CDR3 nucleotides are TGTGCCAGCAGCGCATGGTACCGGGACACCCAGTTCTTC. It encodes CASSAWYRDTQFF.

The rearrangement joins TRBV1 to TRBJ1-5; the listed D gene, TRBD1, was not tested against the DNA. TRBV1 is noted as a pseudogene. The CDR3 loop spans 18 amino acids. CDR3 DNA: TGCACCAGCAGTCGGGAAAGGGCCGGACAGAATAGCAATCAGCCCCAGCATTTT. It specifies CTSSRERAGQNSNQPQHF.

The J gene is TRBJ2-1, the V gene TRBV19; D gene unclear. Germline-derived CDR1 and CDR2 are LNHDA and SQIVND (reference sequence). This CDR3 is 15 amino acids long. V was trimmed by 1 base and J by 5 bases, leaving 12 bases between them. CDR3 nucleotide sequence: TGTGCCAGTAGTATAGGGGTAGGGAACCACAATGAGCAGTTCTTC. Its protein product is CASSIGVGNHNEQFF.

This sequence joins TRBV15 and TRBJ2-2, with D possibly called TRBD1 or TRBD2 (5 bases each). Germline V gene sequence: CDR1 LNHNV, CDR2 YYDKDF (reference sequence). Trimming took 5 bases from V and 0 from J, leaving 10 bases between them. This CDR3 has 15 amino acids. CDR3 amino acids: CATSLGTTNTGELFF. As DNA, the CDR3 is TGTGCCACCAGCTTAGGGACCACGAACACCGGGGAGCTGTTTTTT.

This chain joins TRBV7-9 and TRBJ2-7; a weak D match, TRBD2 (5 bases). Trimming pared 4 bases from V and 6 bases from J, leaving 10 bases between. The CDR3 has 12 amino acids. In germline, CDR1 is SEHNR, CDR2 FQNEAQ (reference sequence). CDR3 coding DNA: TGTGCCAGCAGCTACCCCGCGGGCGAGCAGTACTTC. Encoded protein: CASSYPAGEQYF.

The gene calls are TRBV6-1 and TRBJ1-1; D possibly corresponds to TRBD1 (5 bases). The V end lost 1 base, the J end lost 5 bases, and 17 bases lay between the germline ends. CDR3 length: 16 amino acids. Germline V gene lookup returns CDR1 MNHNS and CDR2 SASEGT. As DNA, the CDR3 is TGTGCCAGCAGTGAAGGAGTCGCAGGGTACGTGACTGAAGCTTTCTTT. It yields the protein CASSEGVAGYVTEAFF.

The rearrangement links TRBV19 to TRBJ1-2; D ambiguous. V was clipped by 4 bases and J by 1 base, with 22 bases between them. The CDR3 has 18 residues. The germline CDR1 and CDR2 sequences are LNHDA and SQIVND (reference sequence). The CDR3 DNA sequence: TGTGCCAGTAGTACCCTGGGCCGGCGGCACCAGCTTAACTATGGCTACACCTTC. Translating it yields CASSTLGRRHQLNYGYTF.

This chain uses TRBV6-1 with TRBJ2-7; 11 nucleotides match TRBD2. V lost 7 bases to trimming and J lost 7 bases; unmatched junction nucleotides: 9. The CDR3 sequence is 14 residues long. Germline values: CDR1 MNHNS, CDR2 SASEGT. The CDR3 nucleotides read TGTGCCAGCAAACTAACTAGCGGGAGTCATGAGCAGTACGTC. Translating gives CASKLTSGSHEQYV.

The chain has TRBV6-4 and TRBJ2-3; 11 bases agree with TRBD2. The length of the CDR3 is 18 residues. CDR1 is MRHNA and CDR2 is SNTAGT in the germline V gene. Trimming at V came to 4 bases and at J to 3 bases, leaving 12 bases not matched to a gene. CDR3 coding DNA: TGTGCCAGCAGTGTATCTTTCACTAGCGGGAGTTGGACAGATACGCAGTATTTT. Translated: CASSVSFTSGSWTDTQYF.

The gene calls are TRBV27 and TRBJ2-5; possibly TRBD1 for D (5 bases). There are 13 residues in the CDR3. Trimming removed 6 bases at V and 3 bases at J, with 11 bases between. Germline V gene data show CDR1 as MNHEY and CDR2 as SMNVEV (reference sequence). CDR3 region: CASSLDTEETQYF. CDR3 nucleotides: TGTGCCAGCAGCTTGGACACCGAAGAGACCCAGTACTTC.

This clonotype was seen more than once but under ten times. The CDR3 nucleotides are TGTGCCAGCAGTTACGCGTTTGGCTACGAGCAGTACTTC. It translates to CASSYAFGYEQYF. V is TRBV6-5 and J is TRBJ2-7; unclear D gene. Trimming took off 2 bases at V and 3 bases at J, with 8 bases between the two ends. This CDR3 contains 13 residues. CDR1 and CDR2 from the germline V gene are MNHEY and SVGAGI.

This chain links TRBV7-9 with TRBJ1-2; weak D call: TRBD1 (6 bases). There are 16 residues in the CDR3. CDR1 is SEHNR and CDR2 is FQNEAQ in the germline V gene (reference sequence). Trimming removed 0 bases at V and 0 bases at J, with 11 bases between. This CDR3 reads CASSLARQETNYGYTF. CDR3 nucleotide sequence: TGTGCCAGCAGCTTAGCCCGACAGGAGACTAACTATGGCTACACCTTC.

This chain uses TRBV19 with TRBJ2-7, with D perhaps TRBD2 (6 bases). The germline V gene encodes CDR1 LNHDA and CDR2 SQIVND (reference sequence). The CDR3 sequence is 14 residues long. V was shortened by 8 bases and J by 5 bases, with 19 bases between the two germline ends. The CDR3 region is CASAVWGVMDEQYF. The CDR3 nucleotides are TGTGCCAGTGCGGTGTGGGGGGTCATGGACGAGCAGTACTTC.

The CDR3 loop reads CAWSPGQAFYGYTF. CDR3 nucleotides: TGTGCCTGGAGTCCGGGACAGGCGTTCTATGGCTACACCTTC. This chain uses TRBV30 with TRBJ1-2, with 8 bases fitting TRBD1. The CDR3 is 14 residues long. V shed 2 bases, J shed 4 bases, and the junction held 6 bases outside the gene matches. From germline, CDR1 is GTSNPN and CDR2 SVGIG (reference sequence).

This rearrangement joins TRBV13 to TRBJ2-7; D not resolved. The germline V gene encodes CDR1 PRHDT and CDR2 FYEKMQ (reference sequence). The CDR3 is 12 residues long. V lost 5 bases to trimming and J lost 3 bases, with 8 bases between them. CDR3 sequence reads: CASSRGDYEQYV. CDR3 DNA sequence: TGTGCCAGCAGCCGTGGAGACTACGAGCAGTACGTC.

The chain is built from TRBV2 and TRBJ2-3, with 8 bases that match TRBD1. V dropped 3 bases and J dropped 2; count of bases not matched to a gene: 4. From germline, CDR1 is SNHLY and CDR2 FYNNEI. The length of the CDR3 is 15 residues. The CDR3 region has the DNA TGTGCCAGCAGTGAGTCGACAGGGGCCACAGATACGCAGTATTTT. It yields the protein CASSESTGATDTQYF.

This chain connects TRBV7-8 to TRBJ1-5, with D hard to call. The V end lost 9 bases, the J end lost 1 base, and 22 bases lay between the germline ends. This CDR3 has 17 amino acids. Germline V gene sequence: CDR1 SGHVS, CDR2 FQNEAQ. The CDR3 loop is CARVTLVGIPSNQPQHF. CDR3 nucleotides: TGTGCCAGAGTGACTTTAGTCGGAATCCCCAGCAATCAGCCCCAGCATTTT. Looking up the rest from reference TRBV7-8 and TRBJ1-5 gives the full variable domain: GAGVSQSPRYKVAKRGQDVALRCDPISGHVSLFWYQQALGQGPEFLTYFQNEAQLDKSGLPSDRFFAERPEGSVSTLKIQRTQQEDSAVYLCARVTLVGIPSNQPQHFGDGTRLSIL.

V gene TRBV19 combines with J gene TRBJ2-1, with TRBD2 identical over 7 bases. CDR3 length equals 15 residues. Germline V gene sequence: CDR1 LNHDA, CDR2 SQIVND (reference sequence). V lost 9 bases, J lost 2 bases, and 10 bases stayed unmatched. In DNA form, the CDR3 reads TGTGCCAGCTGTGTGGAGGGAGGGCCCTACAATGAGCAGTTCTTC. Translating it yields CASCVEGGPYNEQFF.

The V call is TRBV4-3, the J call TRBJ2-7; D is possibly TRBD1 or TRBD2 (5 bases each). Trimming cost V 3 bases and J 0 bases, with 18 bases left between them. Germline V gene lookup returns CDR1 LGHNA and CDR2 YSLEER. The CDR3 contains 17 residues. CDR3 sequence (DNA): TGCGCCAGCAGCCAGACTTACGAGGGGTTTTTCTCCTACGAGCAGTACGTC. Residues: CASSQTYEGFFSYEQYV.

CDR3 amino acids: CAWTSVHTDTQYF. The CDR3 nucleotides read TGTGCCTGGACTAGCGTACACACAGATACGCAGTATTTT. This chain joins TRBV30 and TRBJ2-3; tentatively, D is TRBD2 (6 bases). The CDR3 loop spans 13 amino acids. Germline V gene data show CDR1 as GTSNPN and CDR2 as SVGIG (reference sequence). Trimming took off 4 bases at V and 2 bases at J, with 10 bases between the two ends.

This rearrangement joins TRBV6-5 to TRBJ2-1; D gene ambiguous. The CDR3 loop spans 15 amino acids. V was pared by 5 bases and J by 0 bases, with 11 bases between. Germline CDR1 and CDR2: MNHEY and SVGAGI. DNA of the CDR3: TGTGCCAGCAGTACGAGGCTCGGCTCCTACAATGAGCAGTTCTTC. Translation: CASSTRLGSYNEQFF.

This rearrangement joins TRBV27 to TRBJ2-2, with a tentative D call TRBD2 (5 bases). V lost 5 bases and J lost 7, with 8 bases in between. This CDR3 contains 12 residues. Germline V lookup: CDR1 MNHEY, CDR2 SMNVEV (reference sequence). CDR3 in DNA: TGTGCCAGCAGTGAGGCGGGCGGGGAGCTGTTTTTT. Translation: CASSEAGGELFF.

The CDR3 sequence: CASNSGGGPLPTYEQYV. The CDR3 DNA reads TGTGCCAGCAACTCGGGAGGCGGACCTCTCCCGACCTACGAGCAGTACGTC. The V gene is TRBV7-9, the J gene TRBJ2-7, with TRBD2 matching over 7 bases. Germline V gives CDR1 SEHNR, CDR2 FQNEAQ (reference sequence). This CDR3 region has 17 residues. The V gene end was trimmed by 7 bases and the J gene end by 2 bases; junction bases not matched to a gene: 17.

This clonotype is a singleton in its sample. The V and J genes are TRBV9 and TRBJ2-2; D possibly corresponds to TRBD2 (6 bases). The CDR3 runs 20 residues. V was pared by 3 bases and J by 0 bases, with 24 bases between. Germline V gene sequence: CDR1 SGDLS, CDR2 YYNGEE. CDR3 DNA sequence: TGTGCCAGCAGCGCCATCGGGGGAATAATGGCGGGATCGAACACCGGGGAGCTGTTTTTT. It yields the protein CASSAIGGIMAGSNTGELFF.

The V call is TRBV13, the J call TRBJ2-1; 10 bases map to TRBD1. The CDR3 loop spans 18 amino acids. With 9 bases clipped from V and 7 bases from J, the junction kept 21 bases outside the gene matches. Germline V CDR1 and CDR2: PRHDT, FYEKMQ (reference sequence). This CDR3 is CARLPLGTAGQGRNEQFF. As DNA, the CDR3 is TGTGCCAGGCTTCCTCTAGGAACCGCGGGACAGGGGAGGAATGAGCAGTTCTTC.

The chain is built from TRBV2 and TRBJ1-2, with TRBD1 matching 8 bases. CDR3 length: 14 residues. Germline V gene lookup returns CDR1 SNHLY and CDR2 FYNNEI. V shed 8 bases and J 7 bases; nucleotides not matched to a gene: 12. The CDR3, as DNA: TGTGCCAGCGGGGGAGCGGACAGGGCCGGTGGCTACACCTTC. It specifies CASGGADRAGGYTF. Filled out from reference TRBV2 and TRBJ1-2, the complete variable domain reads EPEVTQTPSHQVTQMGQEVILRCVPISNHLYFYWYRQILGQKVEFLVSFYNNEISEKSEIFDDQFSVERPDGSNFTLKIRSTKLEDSAMYFCASGGADRAGGYTFGSGTRLTVV.

V is TRBV6-6 and J is TRBJ2-7, with D uncertain. V was pared by 2 bases and J by 6 bases, with 8 bases between. Per germline, CDR1 MNHNY and CDR2 SVGAGI (reference sequence). CDR3 length equals 12 residues. The CDR3 DNA is TGTGCCAGCAGTTACGCGTCGCGCGAGCAGTACGTC. It encodes CASSYASREQYV.